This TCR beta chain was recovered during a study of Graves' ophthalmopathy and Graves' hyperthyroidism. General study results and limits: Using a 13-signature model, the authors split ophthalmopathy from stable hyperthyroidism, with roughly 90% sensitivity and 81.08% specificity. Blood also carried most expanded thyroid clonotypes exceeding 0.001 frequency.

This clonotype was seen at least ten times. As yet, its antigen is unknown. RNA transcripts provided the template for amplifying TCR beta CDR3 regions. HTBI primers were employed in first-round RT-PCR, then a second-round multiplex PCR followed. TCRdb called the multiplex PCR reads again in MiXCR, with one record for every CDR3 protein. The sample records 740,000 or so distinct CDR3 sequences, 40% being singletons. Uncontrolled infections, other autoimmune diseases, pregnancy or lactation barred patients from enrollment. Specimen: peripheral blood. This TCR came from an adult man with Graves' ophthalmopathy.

The CDR3 protein is CASSVALAYGELFF. The CDR3 bases are TGTGCCAGCAGTGTGGCCTTGGCGTACGGGGAGCTGTTTTTT. The rearrangement links TRBV25-1 to TRBJ2-2, with unresolved D. Trimming removed 4 bases at V and 7 bases at J, with 13 bases between. Germline V gene lookup returns CDR1 MGHDK and CDR2 SYGVNS. CDR3 length: 14 residues.